The present T cell receptor beta chain was sequenced within a study of memory CD4+ T cells and cytomegalovirus serostatus. Germline values: CDR1 KGHSH, CDR2 LQKENI. This CDR3 has 17 amino acids. V was pared by 1 base and J by 3 bases, with 7 bases of the junction left unmatched. Single viable CD3+CD4+CD8-CD45RO+ cells were sorted as the memory CD4+ T cells. Sequencing was performed with immunoSEQ multiplex PCR; in TCRdb, only in-frame clones are kept and a portion is missing. This sample has about 29,000 clones; 75% to 85% occur once, and the top ten carry around 0.68%. What was sequenced was memory CD4+ T cells from blood. The rearrangement links TRBV18 to TRBJ1-2; 11 bases match TRBD1. The TCR comes from an adult in good health and CMV-seronegative. The CDR3 coding sequence is TGTGCCAGCTCACCACAAAGGACAGGGGGCAAGGACTATGGCTACACCTTC. Amino acids: CASSPQRTGGKDYGYTF. Supplemented by reference TRBV18 and TRBJ1-2, the full variable domain reads NAGVMQNPRHLVRRRGQEARLRCSPMKGHSHVYWYRQLPEEGLKFMVYLQKENIIDESGMPKERFSAEFPKEGPSILRIQQVVRGDSAAYFCASSPQRTGGKDYGYTFGSGTRLTVV.